This T cell receptor (beta chain) was obtained from a study of blood T cell repertoires in COVID-19 (dated by TCRdb to the early 2020s). Context from the whole study: Samples from collaborators originated in the United States, Italy and Spain and spanned both the acute and convalescent phases of COVID-19. The material from the prospective study consisted of cDNA or gDNA derived from T cells, B-cell-depleted T cells, or PBMCs. The dataset comprised deeply sampled blood TCRbeta repertoires from subjects exposed to, actively infected with, or recovered from COVID-19. The repertoires were released in a freely available public database meant as a resource for research on the immune response to SARS-CoV-2. Samples were obtained from the ongoing ImmuneRACE study (first 160 participants) and from over 1,000 subjects provided by 6 global collaborators. Nearly every sample came with metadata listing a de-identified subject ID, COVID-19 status, age in years and sex. Where available, HLA class I and class II types were taken from metadata supplied by the sample provider and were not determined by assay-based typing. The study at large found these results: The quantity of clinical and demographic metadata differed by source and by participant and was supplied without curation.

Germline trimming: 2 bases from V, 5 bases from J; junction bases outside gene matches: 6. The CDR3 sequence holds 15 residues, the cysteine and phenylalanine included. The DNA shown is the 45-base CDR3, in frame from base 1. Per the germline V gene (reference sequence), LNHDA is the CDR1 and SQIVND is the CDR2. Notes on this clone: Which antigen it targets is not known. Per-base qualities were not stored, and no clone one base away is much larger.

TCRbeta CDR3 regions were amplified from genomic DNA by means of the immunoSEQ Assay, a bias-controlled multiplex PCR. The original pipeline was this. The number of nucleated cells in each sample was estimated from the amplification of reference gene primers within the assay. To quantify the absolute abundance of each unique TCRbeta CDR3 rearrangement, sequence reads were collapsed and filtered. For each sample, productive Simpson clonality was calculated as the square root of Simpson's diversity index over productive rearrangements. TCRdb limited this immuneACCESS table to in-frame rearrangements with V and J called. A share of clones is missing; checked studies link under half to unresolved V genes, and the rest is unexplained. That table supplies the V and J calls and clone size; D and trimming were determined from the DNA. The sample contains some 390,000 clones, approximately 89% of them found a single time. The ten largest clones capture 1.7% of the sample.

Participants in the prospective study were enrolled through a virtual design, were aged about 18 to 100 years, and lived in roughly 24 United States geographic areas. To assign participants to cohorts, the prospective study relied on clinical history that participants themselves reported in a screening survey and a study questionnaire. ImmuneRACE Cohort 3 recovered participants were defined by two consecutive negative NP/OP PCR tests, healthcare professional clearance, or symptom resolution. In the prospective study, mobile phlebotomists collected whole blood, serum and a nasopharyngeal or oropharyngeal swab from each participant. Participants in the prospective study had the option to provide additional blood draws and questionnaires over an approximately two-month period. Blood samples from the prospective study were shipped frozen or at room temperature prior to DNA extraction.

The sample consisted of PBMCs or T cells enriched from blood (not recorded which). This TCR was sampled from a woman aged 25 to 39 who had recovered from COVID-19. Recombination linked TRBV19 to TRBJ2-5; TRBD1 aligns with 9 central bases. The encoded CDR3 is CASSIRDRDVETQYF. The DNA sequence is TGTGCCAGTAGTATACGGGACAGGGACGTGGAGACCCAGTACTTC.